The rows below give T cell receptor beta chains drawn from one sample of a study of STAT5B mutations in CD4+ large granular lymphocyte leukemia. Sequencing was performed with immunoSEQ multiplex PCR; in TCRdb, only in-frame clones are kept and a portion is missing. The profile shows 3,000 to 4,500 clones, 85% of them singletons. Source material: CD4+ T cells from blood buffy coats. The receptors stem from a human donor in good health. Each CDR3 is given with its conserved first and last residue. The D gene is left open where the match is weak.

. TRBV27 CASQGPVITEQYF
. TRBV2 CASIGRPAQYGYTF
. TRBV5-1 CASSVTASSYNEQFF
. TRBV15 CATSGGPTKVNTEAFF
. TRBV14 CASSPQGYNEKLFF
. TRBV19 CASSISGSYEQYF
. TRBV4-2 CASSQDIAGSYEQYF
TRBD1 TRBV5-4 CASSSPGTGGSHNEQFF
. TRBV9 CASSVEVSSASDTQYF
. TRBV5-1 CASSQHDGMDNEQFF
. TRBV15 CATSRLPPASVPIQYF
. TRBV11-2 CASSAGFFQGSDTQYF
. TRBV5-1 CASRPAGTGYEQYF
TRBD1 TRBV6-4 CASSDSTGADTQYF
TRBD2 TRBV25-1 CASSDSLAGSADTQYF
TRBD1 TRBV27 CASSLSTRGLYEQYF
TRBD1 TRBV19 CASGDRAMANEKLFF
. TRBV28 CASSALAPYNEQFF
TRBD2 TRBV7-6 CASSLGGSGDTQYF